This TCR beta chain was obtained from a study of control samples from healthy donors and cancer patients. Clones were sequenced by immunoSEQ multiplex PCR, and TCRdb holds only the in-frame ones, with some missing. The sample carries 120,000 or so clones, approximately 92% recorded once. V trimming: 6 bases; J trimming: 5 bases; junction bases outside the gene matches: 10. Germline loops: CDR1 SQVTM, CDR2 ANQGSEA. CDR3 length: 15 amino acids. The rearrangement joins TRBV29-1 to TRBJ2-3, with 11 bases lining up with TRBD2. This TCR was recovered from a man at least 80 years old with head and neck cancer. Sequencing was carried out using PBMCs. The CDR3 here is CSVGGTSGRLDTQYF. CDR3 coding DNA: TGCAGCGTCGGAGGGACTAGCGGCCGCCTAGATACGCAGTATTTT.